The next 26 T cell receptor beta chains were all read from a single sample in a study of CD8 T cells in ankylosing spondylitis. TCRdb recomputed calls from the 5' RACE reads with MiXCR, one row per CDR3 protein. This table has about 130,000 distinct CDR3 sequences, 9.3% appearing once. The sequenced sample was blood, either unsorted or a sorted T cell fraction (not recorded which). These receptors were obtained from a male donor with ankylosing spondylitis or in good health (not recorded which).

This chain uses TRBV12-3 or TRBV12-4 with TRBJ2-2, with 7 bases fitting TRBD1. The V segment lost 5 bases and the J segment 6 bases; nucleotides outside the gene matches: 9. There are 15 residues in the CDR3. The CDR3 reads CASSITTGSPGELFF. CDR3 coding DNA: TGTGCCAGCAGTATAACGACAGGGAGCCCCGGGGAGCTGTTTTTT.

By frequency in the sample, this clonotype is medium-sized. The chain uses TRBV20-1 and TRBJ2-1; 14 nucleotides match TRBD2. Germline V CDR1 and CDR2: DFQATT, SNEGSKA (reference sequence). This CDR3 spans 14 amino acids. The V and J ends lost 5 bases and 13 bases, in that order; junction bases with no gene match: 10. The CDR3 loop reads CSAYPPGLAGVQFF. Here the CDR3 DNA reads TGCAGTGCTTACCCTCCGGGACTAGCGGGAGTTCAGTTCTTC.

The chain has TRBV7-2 and TRBJ2-1; 8 bases align to TRBD1. The germline V gene encodes CDR1 SGHTA and CDR2 FQGNSA. This CDR3 is built from 16 residues. The ends lost 5 bases at V and 4 bases at J; junction bases unmatched: 10. The chain's CDR3 is CASSQTGTGYYNEQFF. The CDR3 coding sequence is TGTGCCAGCAGCCAAACCGGGACAGGTTATTACAATGAGCAGTTCTTC.

In its sample, this clonotype was seen many times. V is TRBV6-2 or TRBV6-3 and J is TRBJ2-7, with TRBD2 as a possible D gene (5 bases). Germline CDR1 and CDR2: MNHEY and SVGEGT. The length of the CDR3 is 13 residues. V dropped 4 bases and J dropped 6 bases, with 13 bases sitting between them. The CDR3 loop is CASSSGVRFEQYF. In DNA form, the CDR3 reads TGTGCCAGCAGTTCCGGGGTGAGGTTCGAGCAGTACTTC.

This clonotype was counted only a few times. V usage is TRBV7-2 and J usage is TRBJ2-2; possible D gene TRBD1, 5 bases. The V end was cut by 4 bases, the J end by 1 base, with 10 bases between. This CDR3 spans 15 amino acids. Germline V gives CDR1 SGHTA, CDR2 FQGNSA. CDR3 protein: CASSSQGQNTGELFF. The DNA for the CDR3 is TGTGCCAGCAGCTCCCAAGGACAGAACACCGGGGAGCTGTTTTTT. The whole variable domain, filled in from reference TRBV7-2 and TRBJ2-2, reads GAGVSQSPSNKVTEKGKDVELRCDPISGHTALYWYRQSLGQGLEFLIYFQGNSAPDKSGLPSDRFSAERTGGSVSTLTIQRTQQEDSAVYLCASSSQGQNTGELFFGEGSRLTVL.

This clonotype was observed many times. The V gene is TRBV12-3 or TRBV12-4, the J gene TRBJ2-1; 8 nucleotides line up with TRBD2. The CDR3 sequence is 12 residues long. Unmatched junction bases numbered 3, after V lost 7 bases and J lost 7 bases. The CDR3 sequence: CASNSGGNEQFF. CDR3 nucleotides: TGTGCCAGCAATTCGGGGGGGAATGAGCAGTTCTTC.

The sample holds many counts of this clonotype. The gene calls are TRBV12-3 or TRBV12-4 and TRBJ1-6, with TRBD1 identical over 8 bases. The V segment lost 6 bases and the J segment 7 bases; nucleotides outside the gene matches: 8. The CDR3 spans 15 residues. CDR3 protein: CASRTGTGGNSPLHF. CDR3 DNA: TGTGCCAGCAGGACCGGGACAGGTGGAAATTCACCCCTCCACTTT.

This clonotype was observed at least ten times. This sequence joins TRBV29-1 and TRBJ2-7, with TRBD1 matching over 9 bases. The CDR3 sequence is 13 residues long. CDR1 and CDR2 from the germline V gene are SQVTM and ANQGSEA. The V and J ends lost 6 bases and 4 bases, in that order; junction bases with no gene match: 7. The CDR3 DNA reads as TGCAGCGTAGCTCAGACAGGGGGGTACGAGCAGTACTTC. Protein product: CSVAQTGGYEQYF.

This clonotype was observed many times. The gene calls are TRBV10-3 and TRBJ1-1; 11 bases agree with TRBD1. The CDR3 length is 14 residues. Germline V gene sequence: CDR1 ENHRY, CDR2 SYGVKD. Losses at the gene ends were 2 bases for V and 4 bases for J; bases not matched to a gene: 0. The CDR3 sequence: CAISEGQGATEAFF. The CDR3 DNA reads as TGTGCCATCAGTGAGGGACAGGGGGCCACTGAAGCTTTCTTT.

This clonotype was detected ten times or more. The gene calls are TRBV28 and TRBJ2-1; 9 bases line up with TRBD2. This CDR3 region has 15 residues. CDR1 MDHEN and CDR2 SYDVKM come from the germline V gene. Trimming took 6 bases from V and 7 from J; bases not matched to a gene: 10. CDR3 DNA sequence: TGTGCCAGCAGCCCCCCTGCGGGAGGGCGTAATGAGCAGTTCTTC. It is translated as CASSPPAGGRNEQFF.

In its sample, this clonotype was seen many times. This rearrangement joins TRBV5-1 to TRBJ2-1, with D hard to call. Germline lookup yields CDR1 SGHRS and CDR2 YFSETQ. CDR3 size: 11 residues. Trimming shortened V by 6 bases and J by 3 bases, and 4 bases separated the two germline ends. The CDR3 loop reads CASKGYNEQFF. CDR3 nucleotide sequence: TGCGCCAGCAAGGGCTACAATGAGCAGTTCTTC.

This clonotype has a count of ten or more. The chain recombines TRBV27 with TRBJ2-5; 14 bases are shared with TRBD2. V dropped 4 bases and J dropped 4; count of bases not matched to a gene: 2. The CDR3 spans 15 residues. The germline CDR1 and CDR2 sequences are MNHEY and SMNVEV (reference sequence). The CDR3 bases are TGTGCCAGCAGTTCGACTAGCGGGAGGGCAGAGACCCAGTACTTC. Residues: CASSSTSGRAETQYF.

A few counts support this clonotype. The chain has TRBV29-1 and TRBJ2-7, with TRBD2 matching 10 bases. V lost 6 bases to trimming and J lost 0 bases; unmatched junction nucleotides: 5. From germline, CDR1 is SQVTM and CDR2 ANQGSEA. The CDR3 is 14 amino acids. The CDR3 DNA is TGCAGCGTCTTAGCGGGAGGAGACTCCTACGAGCAGTACTTC. Its translation is CSVLAGGDSYEQYF.

This clonotype has a count of ten or more. The CDR3: CATSDGTLQSYGYTF. CDR3 coding DNA: TGTGCCACCAGTGATGGGACACTCCAAAGCTATGGCTACACCTTC. V gene TRBV24-1 combines with J gene TRBJ1-2, with D tentatively TRBD1 (6 bases). This CDR3 comprises 15 residues. From germline, CDR1 is KGHDR and CDR2 SFDVKD. V was pared by 3 bases and J by 4 bases, with 14 bases between.

This clonotype was counted a few times. This chain connects TRBV5-1 to TRBJ2-3, with D unresolved. The CDR3 spans 14 residues. Trimming shortened V by 4 bases and J by 2 bases, and 11 bases separated the two germline ends. Per germline, CDR1 SGHRS and CDR2 YFSETQ. CDR3 DNA: TGCGCCAGCAGCCCTCGTTCCGCCACAGATACGCAGTATTTT. Protein sequence: CASSPRSATDTQYF. The full variable domain, rest sourced from reference TRBV5-1 and TRBJ2-3, is KAGVTQTPRYLIKTRGQQVTLSCSPISGHRSVSWYQQTPGQGLQFLFEYFSETQRNKGNFPGRFSGRQFSNSRSEMNVSTLELGDSALYLCASSPRSATDTQYFGPGTRLTVL.

This clonotype was seen at least ten times. The V gene is TRBV2, the J gene TRBJ2-2; 8 positions agree with TRBD1. Germline CDR1 and CDR2: SNHLY and FYNNEI. V dropped 7 bases and J dropped 1; count of bases not matched to a gene: 2. The CDR3 length is 14 residues. Here the CDR3 DNA reads TGTGCCAGCAACGGACAGGGGAACACCGGGGAGCTGTTTTTT. It translates to CASNGQGNTGELFF.

This clonotype occurred a few times. The V gene is TRBV11-2, the J gene TRBJ2-3; D not certain. The germline V and J ends were trimmed by 0 bases and 3 bases, with 16 bases remaining between them. This CDR3 contains 17 residues. The germline V gene has CDR1 SGHAT and CDR2 FQNNGV. For the CDR3, the DNA is TGTGCCAGCAGCTTAGATGGTCTAAGGGTGGGGACAGATACGCAGTATTTT. Translation: CASSLDGLRVGTDTQYF. Full variable domain (rest looked up from reference TRBV11-2 and TRBJ2-3): EAGVAQSPRYKIIEKRQSVAFWCNPISGHATLYWYQQILGQGPKLLIQFQNNGVVDDSQLPKDRFSAERLKGVDSTLKIQPAKLEDSAVYLCASSLDGLRVGTDTQYFGPGTRLTVL.

The table lists this clonotype with many counts. The chain recombines TRBV28 with TRBJ2-7; tentative D call: TRBD2 (5 bases). CDR3 length equals 13 residues. V lost 10 bases and J lost 5, with 18 bases in between. CDR1 and CDR2 from the germline V gene are MDHEN and SYDVKM. The CDR3 loop is CATRTSGFHEQYF. CDR3 in DNA: TGTGCCACTAGGACTTCTGGTTTCCACGAGCAGTACTTC. Full variable domain (missing parts from reference TRBV28 and TRBJ2-7): DVKVTQSSRYLVKRTGEKVFLECVQDMDHENMFWYRQDPGLGLRLIYFSYDVKMKEKGDIPEGYSVSREKKERFSLILESASTNQTSMYLCATRTSGFHEQYFGPGTRLTVT.

This clonotype was seen at least ten times. J is TRBJ2-7 and V is TRBV27, with D possibly being TRBD1 (5 bases). Germline-derived CDR1 and CDR2 are MNHEY and SMNVEV (reference sequence). V was pared by 2 bases and J by 0 bases, with 11 bases between. This CDR3 region has 15 residues. Here the CDR3 reads CASSLKAGNSYEQYF. DNA of the CDR3: TGTGCCAGCAGTTTAAAGGCAGGGAACTCCTACGAGCAGTACTTC.

This clonotype was seen many times. CDR3 amino acids: CSASQGRPEAFF. As DNA, the CDR3 is TGCAGTGCTAGTCAGGGGCGGCCTGAAGCTTTCTTT. The V and J genes are TRBV20-1 and TRBJ1-1, with D possibly TRBD1 on 6 matching bases. Trimming removed 3 bases from V and 6 bases from J, with 11 bases in between. The V gene's germline CDR1 is DFQATT and CDR2 SNEGSKA (reference sequence). CDR3 length: 12 amino acids.

This clonotype was recorded many times. This chain connects TRBV4-2 to TRBJ2-5; no firm D call. CDR1 is LGHNA and CDR2 is YNFKEQ in the germline V gene. Trimming took off 2 bases at V and 3 bases at J, with 7 bases between the two ends. The CDR3 runs 13 residues. CDR3 nucleotide sequence: TGTGCCAGCAGCCAATTGTTCGAAGAGACCCAGTACTTC. This sequence encodes CASSQLFEETQYF.

This clonotype was counted at least ten times. The V gene is TRBV20-1, the J gene TRBJ1-6; D ambiguous. CDR1 is DFQATT, CDR2 SNEGSKA, per germline (reference sequence). Trimming removed 2 bases from V and 8 bases from J, with 16 bases in between. The CDR3 loop spans 15 amino acids. CDR3 amino acids: CSARTRGRLDSPLHF. For the CDR3, the DNA is TGCAGTGCTAGAACGCGGGGTAGGCTTGATTCACCCCTCCACTTT.

This clonotype was observed at least ten times. CDR3 nucleotides: TGTGCCAGCAGCTTAGGAGGGGCGAGAGGCTATGGCTACACCTTC. Amino acids: CASSLGGARGYGYTF. The chain links TRBV7-9 to TRBJ1-2; D may be TRBD1 (5 bases). V was pared by 1 base and J by 4 bases, with 13 bases between. This CDR3 has 15 residues. CDR1 and CDR2 from the germline V gene are SEHNR and FQNEAQ (reference sequence).

This clonotype was found a few times. J is TRBJ2-7 and V is TRBV7-8; D is perhaps TRBD1 (6 bases). The length of the CDR3 is 14 residues. Germline V gene lookup returns CDR1 SGHVS and CDR2 FQNEAQ. V was shortened by 4 bases and J by 4 bases, with 14 bases between the two germline ends. CDR3 DNA: TGTGCCAGCAGCTCCTCGGACAGCCTTTACGAGCAGTACTTC. Translation: CASSSSDSLYEQYF.

Ten or more counts support this clonotype. CDR3 protein: CSAILAGTNEQFF. The CDR3 DNA follows: TGCAGTGCTATCCTAGCGGGGACAAATGAGCAGTTCTTC. The chain has TRBV20-1 and TRBJ2-1, with TRBD2 identical over 9 bases. The V segment lost 4 bases and the J segment 7 bases; nucleotides outside the gene matches: 5. The CDR3 is 13 residues long. Looked up from germline, CDR1 is DFQATT and CDR2 is SNEGSKA (reference sequence).

This clonotype has at least ten counts. This rearrangement joins TRBV3-1 to TRBJ1-1; maybe TRBD1 (5 bases). V was clipped by 5 bases and J by 1 base, with 8 bases between them. Germline V gene data show CDR1 as LGHDT and CDR2 as YNNKEL (reference sequence). This CDR3 region has 13 residues. This CDR3 is CASSRDPNTEAFF. CDR3 bases: TGTGCCAGCAGCAGGGACCCGAACACTGAAGCTTTCTTT.